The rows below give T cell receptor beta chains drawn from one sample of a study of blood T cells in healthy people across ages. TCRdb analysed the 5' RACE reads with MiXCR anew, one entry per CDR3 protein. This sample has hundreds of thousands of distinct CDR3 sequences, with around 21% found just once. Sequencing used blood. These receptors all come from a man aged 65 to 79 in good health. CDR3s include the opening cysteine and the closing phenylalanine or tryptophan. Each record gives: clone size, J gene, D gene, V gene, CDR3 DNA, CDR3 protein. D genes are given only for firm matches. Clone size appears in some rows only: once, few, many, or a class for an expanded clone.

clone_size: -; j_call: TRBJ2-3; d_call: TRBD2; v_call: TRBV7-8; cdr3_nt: TGTGCCAGCAGCTTAGTGGGGACTAGCGGGAGCCCAGATACGCAGTATTTT; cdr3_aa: CASSLVGTSGSPDTQYF
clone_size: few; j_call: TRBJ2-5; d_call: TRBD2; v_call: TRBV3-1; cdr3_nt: TGTGCCAGCAGCCAAGTCCGACTAGCGGAAGAGACCCAGTACTTC; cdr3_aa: CASSQVRLAEETQYF
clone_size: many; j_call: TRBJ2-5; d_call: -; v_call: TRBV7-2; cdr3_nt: TGTGCCAGCAGATGGTGGGGGAACCAAGAGACCCAGTACTTC; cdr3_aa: CASRWWGNQETQYF
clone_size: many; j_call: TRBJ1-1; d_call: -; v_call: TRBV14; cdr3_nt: TGTGCCACCCGGGACGTGAACACTGAAGCTTTCTTT; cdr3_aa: CATRDVNTEAFF
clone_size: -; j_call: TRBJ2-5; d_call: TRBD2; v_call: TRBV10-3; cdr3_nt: TGTGCCATCAGTGTGGGGGGGATAGTGCGGGGCCTACAAGAGACCCAGTACTTC; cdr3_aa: CAISVGGIVRGLQETQYF
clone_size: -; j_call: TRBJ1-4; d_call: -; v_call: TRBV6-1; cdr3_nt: TGTGCCAGCGGCGGCTTGGGGAATGAAAAACTGTTTTTT; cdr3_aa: CASGGLGNEKLFF
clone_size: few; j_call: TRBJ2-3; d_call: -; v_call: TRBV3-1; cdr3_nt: TGTGCCAGCAGCCAAGGGGTTGGGACTAGCACAGATACGCAGTATTTT; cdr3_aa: CASSQGVGTSTDTQYF
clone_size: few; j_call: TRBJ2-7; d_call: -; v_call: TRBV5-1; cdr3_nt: TGCGCCAGCAGCTTGGAGGTTGGGACGATGGGCTACGAGCAGTACTTC; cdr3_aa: CASSLEVGTMGYEQYF
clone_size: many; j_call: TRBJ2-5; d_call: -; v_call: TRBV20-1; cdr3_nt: TGCAGTGCTACCCAAGAGACCCAGTACTTC; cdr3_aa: CSATQETQYF
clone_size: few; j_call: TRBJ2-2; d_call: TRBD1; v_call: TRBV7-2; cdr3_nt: TGTGCCAGCAGCTTAGGACAGGGGACTTACACCGGGGAGCTGCTTTTT; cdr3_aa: CASSLGQGTYTGELLF
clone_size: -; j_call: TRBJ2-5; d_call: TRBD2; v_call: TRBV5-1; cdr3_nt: TGCGCCAGCAGCCTGTTTGGGACTAGCGGGTCGTACCAAGAGACCCAGTACTTC; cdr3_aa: CASSLFGTSGSYQETQYF
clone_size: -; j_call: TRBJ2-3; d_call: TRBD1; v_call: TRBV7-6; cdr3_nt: TGTGCCAGCAGCTCACCAGAGGGGACAGTAAGCACAGATACGCAGTATTTT; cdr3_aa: CASSSPEGTVSTDTQYF
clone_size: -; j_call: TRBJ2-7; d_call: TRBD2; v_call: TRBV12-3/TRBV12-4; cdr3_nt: TGTGCCAGCACCGTCAGCGGGAGGGCCCACGAGCAGTACTTC; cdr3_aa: CASTVSGRAHEQYF
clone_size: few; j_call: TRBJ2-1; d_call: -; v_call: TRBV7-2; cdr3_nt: TGTGCCAGCAGCTTAGGTGCGGGACGGGGCTACAACGAGCAGTTCTTC; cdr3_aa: CASSLGAGRGYNEQFF
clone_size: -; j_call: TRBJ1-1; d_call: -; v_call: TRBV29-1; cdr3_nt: TGCAGCGTTGCCGGACGGTTGAACACTGAAGCTTTCTTT; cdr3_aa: CSVAGRLNTEAFF
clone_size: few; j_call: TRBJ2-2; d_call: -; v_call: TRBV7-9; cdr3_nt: TGTGCCAGCAGCTTAGGAGGGAGGACCGGGGAGCTGTTTTTT; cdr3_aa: CASSLGGRTGELFF
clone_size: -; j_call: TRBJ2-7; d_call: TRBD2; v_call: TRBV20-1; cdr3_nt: TGCAGTGCCCCAAGGACTAGCGGGAGGGTTTACTCCTACGAGCAGTACTTC; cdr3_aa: CSAPRTSGRVYSYEQYF
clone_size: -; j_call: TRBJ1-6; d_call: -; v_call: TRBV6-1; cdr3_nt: TGTGCCAGCAGTGAAGAGTGGAATTCACCCCTCCACTTT; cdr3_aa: CASSEEWNSPLHF
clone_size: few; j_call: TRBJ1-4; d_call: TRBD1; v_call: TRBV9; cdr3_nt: TGTGCCAGCAGCCCGAGGACAGGGAATCGACGTACGGAAAAACTGTTTTTT; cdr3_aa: CASSPRTGNRRTEKLFF
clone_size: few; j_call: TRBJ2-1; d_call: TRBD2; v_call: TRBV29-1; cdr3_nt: TGCAGCGTCGAATCCAAATCCGGGACTAGCGGTTACAATGAGCAGTTCTTC; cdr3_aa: CSVESKSGTSGYNEQFF
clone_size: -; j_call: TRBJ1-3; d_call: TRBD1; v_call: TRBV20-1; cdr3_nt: TGCAGTGCTCGGACAGGGGCTGGAAACACCATATATTTT; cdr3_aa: CSARTGAGNTIYF
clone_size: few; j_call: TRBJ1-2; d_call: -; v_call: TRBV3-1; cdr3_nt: TGTGCTAGCACACTAGCCCTAAACGGAGGCTACACCTTC; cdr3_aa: CASTLALNGGYTF
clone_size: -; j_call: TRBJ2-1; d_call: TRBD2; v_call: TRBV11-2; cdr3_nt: TGTGCCAGCAGCCCGAAGACGGGACTAGTGTACAATGAGCAGTTCTTC; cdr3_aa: CASSPKTGLVYNEQFF
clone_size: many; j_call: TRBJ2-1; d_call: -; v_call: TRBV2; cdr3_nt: TGTGCCAGCAGACTTGGGGGCAATGAGCAGTTCTTC; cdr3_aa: CASRLGGNEQFF
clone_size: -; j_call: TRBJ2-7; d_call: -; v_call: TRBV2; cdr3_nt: TGTGCCAGCCTCAGAGGTGAAAACGAGCAGTACTTC; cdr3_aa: CASLRGENEQYF
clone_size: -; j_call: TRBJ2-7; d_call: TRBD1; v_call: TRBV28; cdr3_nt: TGTGCCAGCAGCACCGCCCAGACAGGGACCTACGAGCAGTACTTC; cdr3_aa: CASSTAQTGTYEQYF
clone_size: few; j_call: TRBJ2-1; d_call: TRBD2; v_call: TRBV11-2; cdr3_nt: TGTGCCAGCAGCTTTATTCCTAGCGGGAGTAAGTTTTCCAATGAGCAGTTCTTC; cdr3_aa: CASSFIPSGSKFSNEQFF
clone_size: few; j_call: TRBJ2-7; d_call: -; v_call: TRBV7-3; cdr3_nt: TGTGCCAGCAGCCCCCCCCGTCGTGAAATCTACGAGCAGTACTTC; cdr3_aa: CASSPPRREIYEQYF
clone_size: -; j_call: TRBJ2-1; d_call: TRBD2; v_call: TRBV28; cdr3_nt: TGTGCCAGCAGTTTAGAACCCGGACTAGCCCATGAGCAGTTCTTC; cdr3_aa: CASSLEPGLAHEQFF
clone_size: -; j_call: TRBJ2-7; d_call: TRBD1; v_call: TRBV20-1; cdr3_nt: TGCAGTGCTAGAGACCGTACAGGGGTCCCCTACGAGCAGTACTTC; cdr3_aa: CSARDRTGVPYEQYF
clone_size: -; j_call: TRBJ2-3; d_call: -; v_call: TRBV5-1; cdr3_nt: TGCGCCAGCAGCTTGGCCTCCCGTAGCACAGATACGCAGTATTTT; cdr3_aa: CASSLASRSTDTQYF
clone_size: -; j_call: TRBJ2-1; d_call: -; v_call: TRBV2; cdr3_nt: TGTGCCAGCAGTGAGGGCGGTTCACGGGATGAGCAGTTCTTC; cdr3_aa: CASSEGGSRDEQFF
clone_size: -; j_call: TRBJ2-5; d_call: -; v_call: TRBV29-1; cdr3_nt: TGCAGCGTTGGTCTGAGGGAGACCCAGTACTTC; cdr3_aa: CSVGLRETQYF
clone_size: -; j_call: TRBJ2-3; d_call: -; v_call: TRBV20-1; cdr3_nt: TGCAGTGCTAGAGGCCAGGGAGGAGACACAGATACGCAGTATTTT; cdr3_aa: CSARGQGGDTDTQYF
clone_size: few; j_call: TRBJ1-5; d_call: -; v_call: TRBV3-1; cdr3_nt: TGTGCCAGCAGCGGAGGATACGATAGCAATCAGCCCCAGCATTTT; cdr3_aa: CASSGGYDSNQPQHF
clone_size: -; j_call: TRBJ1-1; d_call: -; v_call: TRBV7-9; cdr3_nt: TGTGCCAGCAGCCGAAGGGGGGGGAAGACGGCGAACACTGAAGCTTTCTTT; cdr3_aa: CASSRRGGKTANTEAFF
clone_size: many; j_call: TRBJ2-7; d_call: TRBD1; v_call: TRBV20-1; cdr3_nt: TGCAGTGCTGCAGGACAGGGAACCTACGAGCAGTACTTC; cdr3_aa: CSAAGQGTYEQYF
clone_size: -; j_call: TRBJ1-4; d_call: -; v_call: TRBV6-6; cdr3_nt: TGTGCCAGCAGGGAACACGCAACTAATGAAAAACTGTTTTTT; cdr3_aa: CASREHATNEKLFF
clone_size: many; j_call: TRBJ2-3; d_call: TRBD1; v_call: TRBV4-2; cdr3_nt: TGTGCCAGCAGCCCAGGACAGGGGAGCACAGATACGCAGTATTTT; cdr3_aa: CASSPGQGSTDTQYF
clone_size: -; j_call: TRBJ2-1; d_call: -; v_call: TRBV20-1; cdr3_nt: TGCAGTGCTAGGATGGGGGCCTCCTACAATGAGCAGTTCTTC; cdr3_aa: CSARMGASYNEQFF
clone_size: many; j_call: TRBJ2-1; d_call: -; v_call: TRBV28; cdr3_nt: TGTGCCAGCAGTCCGTTCGGCAATGAGCAGTTCTTC; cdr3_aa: CASSPFGNEQFF
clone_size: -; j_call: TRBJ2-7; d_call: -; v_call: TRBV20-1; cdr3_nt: TGCAGTGCTAGAGATCAGACCGGGACACTCTACGAGCAGTACTTC; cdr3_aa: CSARDQTGTLYEQYF
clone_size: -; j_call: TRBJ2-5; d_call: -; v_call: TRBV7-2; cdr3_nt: TGTGCCAGCATCCCTTCGGGGGTGCAAGAGACCCAGTACTTC; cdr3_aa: CASIPSGVQETQYF
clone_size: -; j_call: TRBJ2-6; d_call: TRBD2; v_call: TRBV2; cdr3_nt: TGTGCCACCTCGACTAGCGGGATCTTCTCTGGGGCCAACGTCCTGACTTTC; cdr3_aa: CATSTSGIFSGANVLTF
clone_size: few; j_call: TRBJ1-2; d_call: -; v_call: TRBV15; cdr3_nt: TGTGCCACCAGCAGAGATGTAGGGGGATATGGCTACACCTTC; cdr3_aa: CATSRDVGGYGYTF
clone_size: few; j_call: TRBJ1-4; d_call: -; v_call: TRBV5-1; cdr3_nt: TGCGCCAGCACCTCGGGACATTCTAATGAAAAACTGTTTTTT; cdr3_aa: CASTSGHSNEKLFF
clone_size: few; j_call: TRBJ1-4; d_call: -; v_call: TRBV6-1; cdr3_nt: TGTGCCAGCAGTGGATGGGACCGCGGGACCGAAAAACTGTTTTTT; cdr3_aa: CASSGWDRGTEKLFF
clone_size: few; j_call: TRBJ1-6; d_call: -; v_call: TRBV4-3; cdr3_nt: TGCGCCAGCAGCCAAGATAGGGCGAATTCACCCCTCCACTTT; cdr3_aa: CASSQDRANSPLHF
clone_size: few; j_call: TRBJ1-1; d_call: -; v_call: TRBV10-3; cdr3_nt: TGTGCCATCACCCCTGGCGGCGGTACTGAAGCTTTCTTT; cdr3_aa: CAITPGGGTEAFF
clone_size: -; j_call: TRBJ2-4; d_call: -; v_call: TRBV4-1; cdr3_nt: TGCGCCAGCAGCCAAGATGCTGGTTTGGCCAAAAACATTCAGTACTTC; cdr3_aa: CASSQDAGLAKNIQYF